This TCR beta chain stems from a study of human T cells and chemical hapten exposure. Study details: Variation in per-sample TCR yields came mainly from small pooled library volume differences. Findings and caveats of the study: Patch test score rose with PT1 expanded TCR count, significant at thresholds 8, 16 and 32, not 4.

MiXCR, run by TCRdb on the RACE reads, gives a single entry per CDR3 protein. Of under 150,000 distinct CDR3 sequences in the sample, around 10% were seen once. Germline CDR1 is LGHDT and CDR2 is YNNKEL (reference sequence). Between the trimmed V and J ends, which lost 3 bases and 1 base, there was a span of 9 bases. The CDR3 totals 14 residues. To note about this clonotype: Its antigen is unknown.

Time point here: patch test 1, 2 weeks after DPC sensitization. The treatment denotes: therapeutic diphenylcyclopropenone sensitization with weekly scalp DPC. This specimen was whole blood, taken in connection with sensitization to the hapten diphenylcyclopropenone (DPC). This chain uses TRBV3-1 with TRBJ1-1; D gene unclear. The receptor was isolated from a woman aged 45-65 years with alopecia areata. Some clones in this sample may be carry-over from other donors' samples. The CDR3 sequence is CASSQPEPNTEAFF. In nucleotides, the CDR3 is TGTGCCAGCAGCCAGCCGGAGCCGAACACTGAAGCTTTCTTT.